The T cell receptor (beta chain) described here comes from a study of radiotherapy plus CTLA-4 blockade in lung cancer. This clone was seen only once. CDR1 and CDR2 from the germline V gene are SGDLS and YYNGEE. This CDR3 region has 17 residues. V was clipped by 4 bases and J by 0 bases, with 19 bases between them. Sequencing was performed with immunoSEQ multiplex PCR; in TCRdb, only in-frame clones are kept and a portion is missing. Here the sample spans about 110,000 clones, 70% to 85% being singletons. The J gene is TRBJ2-5, the V gene TRBV9, with D perhaps TRBD2 (7 bases). The source material was peripheral blood, sampled from a patient treated with radiotherapy plus ipilimumab. The origin of this receptor is a human donor with non-small cell lung cancer that progressed on radiotherapy plus ipilimumab. Some clones in this sample may be carry-over from other donors' samples. The CDR3 is CASSRGLAATYQETQYF. CDR3 coding DNA: TGTGCCAGCAGCCGGGGGCTAGCGGCGACCTACCAAGAGACCCAGTACTTC.